These 26 T cell receptor beta chains were sequenced from one sample in a study of graft-versus-host responses after intestinal transplantation. TCRdb's table, derived via immunoSEQ multiplex PCR, lists solely in-frame clones and lacks some. The sample shows some 18,000 clones, roughly 87% of them seen only once. The material sequenced was PBMCs, taken 14 days after transplant. All receptors derive from a human patient who received an intestinal transplant, so some T cells may come from the graft donor.

The chain is built from TRBV4-1 and TRBJ2-3; 11 bases fit TRBD2. Germline loops: CDR1 MGHRA, CDR2 YSYEKL. The CDR3 covers 17 residues. V lost 1 base and J lost 6; bases outside the gene matches: 9. CDR3 sequence reads: CASSQAISGGAWDTQYF. CDR3 nucleotides: TGCGCCAGCAGCCAAGCGATTAGCGGGGGGGCTTGGGATACGCAGTATTTT.

J is TRBJ1-1 and V is TRBV28; maybe TRBD1 (5 bases). The CDR3 runs to 13 residues. V lost 6 bases and J lost 5, with 13 bases in between. Looked up from germline, CDR1 is MDHEN and CDR2 is SYDVKM. The CDR3 nucleotides read TGTGCCAGCAGCCGGCAGGGTTCTACTGAAGCTTTCTTT. This encodes CASSRQGSTEAFF.

The chain uses TRBV28 and TRBJ1-5; TRBD1 aligns across 7 bases. Germline assignment: CDR1 MDHEN and CDR2 SYDVKM. With V trimmed by 2 bases and J by 2 bases, 0 bases remained unmatched. The CDR3 extends over 14 amino acids. CDR3 region: CASSLTGGNQPQHF. The CDR3 nucleotides read TGTGCCAGCAGTTTAACAGGGGGCAATCAGCCCCAGCATTTT.

The chain has TRBV9 and TRBJ1-2, with unresolved D. The CDR3 has 14 residues. Germline V lookup: CDR1 SGDLS, CDR2 YYNGEE. V dropped 2 bases and J dropped 5 bases, with 13 bases sitting between them. CDR3 nucleotide sequence: TGTGCCAGCAGCGTGAACCCACAGTTGTATGGCTACACCTTC. Its protein product is CASSVNPQLYGYTF.

The chain has TRBV14 and TRBJ1-2, with D perhaps TRBD1 (5 bases). From germline, CDR1 is SGHDN and CDR2 FVKESK. The V end lost 4 bases, the J end lost 2 bases, and 8 bases lay between the germline ends. The CDR3 has 13 residues. CDR3 nucleotides: TGTGCCAGCAGCCCGGGACGGAACTATGGCTACACCTTC. This translates into CASSPGRNYGYTF.

This sequence joins TRBV12-5 and TRBJ1-4, with 8 bases identical to TRBD1. From germline, CDR1 is LGHNT and CDR2 FRNRAP. The CDR3 length is 15 residues. Losses at the gene ends were 2 bases for V and 5 bases for J; bases not matched to a gene: 4. The CDR3 region is CASGLPGQENEKLFF. DNA for the CDR3: TGTGCTAGTGGTTTGCCGGGACAGGAAAATGAAAAACTGTTTTTT.

The J gene is TRBJ2-7, the V gene TRBV5-1; a possible D gene is TRBD1 (6 bases). The CDR3 has 15 amino acids. V lost 0 bases, J lost 1 base, and 11 bases lay in between. The germline V gene encodes CDR1 SGHRS and CDR2 YFSETQ. In nucleotides, the CDR3 is TGCGCCAGCAGCTTGGGCCAGGGGATTTCCTACGAGCAGTACTTC. It specifies CASSLGQGISYEQYF.

This chain uses TRBV7-2 with TRBJ2-7; TRBD2 might be the D (6 bases). Germline V gene lookup returns CDR1 SGHTA and CDR2 FQGNSA. There are 15 residues in the CDR3. Trimming removed 5 bases from V and 1 base from J, with 15 bases in between. CDR3 sequence reads: CASSHTGLVSYEQYF. For the CDR3, the DNA is TGTGCCAGCAGCCATACGGGACTGGTATCCTACGAGCAGTACTTC.

The genes are TRBV18 and TRBJ1-1; a weak D match, TRBD1 (6 bases). Trimming left V 1 base short and J 5 bases short, with 14 bases between. CDR3 length: 15 amino acids. The V gene's germline CDR1 is KGHSH and CDR2 LQKENI. The DNA for the CDR3 is TGTGCCAGCTCACCACGTCAGGGGCCGGGGACTGAAGCTTTCTTT. It translates to CASSPRQGPGTEAFF.

The V gene is TRBV2, the J gene TRBJ2-4, with 7 bases identical to TRBD1. Germline CDR1 SNHLY, CDR2 FYNNEI. The V gene end was trimmed by 4 bases and the J gene end by 3 bases; junction bases not matched to a gene: 6. This CDR3 spans 15 amino acids. The CDR3 DNA sequence: TGTGCCAGCAGTGTAGGGGGCGCAAGCAAAAACATTCAGTACTTC. Translated: CASSVGGASKNIQYF.

The chain couples TRBV4-1 to TRBJ1-6; D is perhaps TRBD1 (5 bases). The ends were cut back, 0 bases at V and 8 bases at J, with 11 bases in the middle. The CDR3 is made up of 15 amino acids. Germline CDR1 reads MGHRA; CDR2 reads YSYEKL. This chain's CDR3 is CASSQDGGWYSPLHF. As DNA, the CDR3 is TGCGCCAGCAGCCAAGATGGGGGTTGGTATTCACCCCTCCACTTT.

This chain joins TRBV9 and TRBJ2-1; D gene unclear. Germline CDR1 is SGDLS and CDR2 is YYNGEE. CDR3 length: 15 amino acids. The ends were cut back, 2 bases at V and 2 bases at J, with 11 bases in the middle. The CDR3 region is CASSVSQTAYNEQFF. As DNA, the CDR3 is TGTGCCAGCAGCGTGTCCCAAACTGCCTACAATGAGCAGTTCTTC.

The chain recombines TRBV5-1 with TRBJ2-1, with a possible D match to TRBD2 (5 bases). This CDR3 comprises 15 residues. The ends were cut back, 4 bases at V and 3 bases at J, with 14 bases in the middle. Germline CDR1 is SGHRS and CDR2 is YFSETQ. In nucleotides, the CDR3 is TGCGCCAGCAGCCAATCCCGGGATTTCTACAATGAGCAGTTCTTC. It yields the protein CASSQSRDFYNEQFF. The full variable domain, its missing parts supplied by reference TRBV5-1 and TRBJ2-1, is KAGVTQTPRYLIKTRGQQVTLSCSPISGHRSVSWYQQTPGQGLQFLFEYFSETQRNKGNFPGRFSGRQFSNSRSEMNVSTLELGDSALYLCASSQSRDFYNEQFFGPGTRLTVL.

The chain links TRBV7-6 to TRBJ2-7; tentatively, D is TRBD1 (6 bases). This CDR3 is built from 13 residues. Germline CDR1 reads SGHVS; CDR2 reads FNYEAQ. The V end lost 2 bases, the J end lost 4 bases, and 9 bases lay between the germline ends. CDR3 coding DNA: TGTGCCAGCAGCTTATCTCAGGGGTACGAGCAGTACTTC. It codes for CASSLSQGYEQYF.

The rearrangement links TRBV7-3 to TRBJ2-3; 7 bases match TRBD2. Germline V gene lookup returns CDR1 SGHTA and CDR2 FQGTGA. The CDR3 is made up of 15 amino acids. Trimming cost V 0 bases and J 2 bases; bases outside gene matches: 2. Here the CDR3 reads CASSLTGGNTDTQYF. The CDR3 nucleotides read TGTGCCAGCAGCTTAACGGGAGGGAACACAGATACGCAGTATTTT.

Here the CDR3 reads CASSVTIEKLFF. The CDR3 DNA is TGTGCCAGCAGTGTTACAATTGAAAAACTGTTTTTT. The chain has TRBV2 and TRBJ1-4, with no clear D. Germline V gene sequence: CDR1 SNHLY, CDR2 FYNNEI. The CDR3 has 12 residues. Trimming took 4 bases from V and 7 from J, leaving 7 bases between them.

CDR3 sequence reads: CASSIGTVSYEQYF. CDR3 bases: TGTGCCAGTAGTATCGGGACAGTTTCCTACGAGCAGTACTTC. The chain employs TRBV19 and TRBJ2-7; TRBD1 matches at 7 bases. The CDR3 sequence is 14 residues long. Germline trimming cut 3 bases from V and 1 base from J; bases unmatched to any gene: 3. Germline CDR1 and CDR2: LNHDA and SQIVND (reference sequence).

V and J are TRBV5-1 and TRBJ2-2; 14 bases match TRBD2. V trimming: 4 bases; J trimming: 0 bases; junction bases outside the gene matches: 5. The CDR3 covers 18 residues. Germline values: CDR1 SGHRS, CDR2 YFSETQ. This CDR3 is CASSTGLAGATNTGELFF. The CDR3 nucleotides read TGCGCCAGCAGCACGGGACTAGCGGGGGCTACGAACACCGGGGAGCTGTTTTTT.

The gene calls are TRBV19 and TRBJ1-1; D is ambiguous. There are 13 residues in the CDR3. Germline V lookup: CDR1 LNHDA, CDR2 SQIVND (reference sequence). With 5 bases removed from V and 4 bases from J, the gap between germline ends came to 11 bases. CDR3 nucleotide sequence: TGTGCCAGTAGTTCAACCCCGTCCACTGAAGCTTTCTTT. Its translation: CASSSTPSTEAFF.

This clone was seen only once. The chain is built from TRBV27 and TRBJ2-1; no clear D gene. The CDR3 length is 15 residues. The V end was cut by 2 bases, the J end by 4 bases, with 12 bases between. CDR1 is MNHEY, CDR2 SMNVEV, per germline (reference sequence). In DNA form, the CDR3 reads TGTGCCAGCAGTTTAGCCGCCCCGAGTTACAATGAGCAGTTCTTC. It yields the protein CASSLAAPSYNEQFF.

This clone was recorded a few times. V is TRBV15 and J is TRBJ2-5; 9 positions agree with TRBD1. With 3 bases clipped from V and 5 bases from J, the junction kept 7 bases outside the gene matches. Per germline, CDR1 LNHNV and CDR2 YYDKDF (reference sequence). CDR3 length: 15 amino acids. This chain's CDR3 is CATSRGQGEAETQYF. The CDR3 DNA reads TGTGCCACCAGCAGGGGACAGGGAGAGGCGGAGACCCAGTACTTC.

With respect to this clone: One junction end disagrees with the germline gene, perhaps due to a read error. This rearrangement joins TRBV4-1 to TRBJ2-3; 10 bases line up with TRBD2. Germline V gene sequence: CDR1 MGHRA, CDR2 YSYEKL. This CDR3 region has 16 residues. Written as DNA, the CDR3 is TGCGCCAGCAGCCAAGTTGCTAGCGGGAGCATAGATACGCAGTATTTT. This encodes CASSQVASGSIDTQYF.

J is TRBJ2-1 and V is TRBV27; TRBD2 aligns across 13 bases. With 5 bases clipped from V and 0 bases from J, the junction kept 1 base outside the gene matches. The CDR3 totals 16 residues. Germline loops: CDR1 MNHEY, CDR2 SMNVEV (reference sequence). The CDR3 spells CASSRLAGGSYNEQFF. In DNA, the CDR3 is TGTGCCAGCAGTCGACTAGCGGGGGGCTCCTACAATGAGCAGTTCTTC.

V is TRBV19 and J is TRBJ1-3, with D unclear. The CDR3 contains 14 residues. CDR1 LNHDA and CDR2 SQIVND come from the germline V gene (reference sequence). The ends were cut back, 5 bases at V and 0 bases at J, with 8 bases in the middle. The CDR3 sequence: CASSSDTSGNTIYF. The CDR3 DNA reads TGTGCCAGTAGTTCCGACACCTCTGGAAACACCATATATTTT.

The V gene is TRBV7-6, the J gene TRBJ1-2; no clear D. V was clipped by 1 base and J by 7 bases, with 7 bases between them. Germline CDR1 and CDR2: SGHVS and FNYEAQ. The CDR3 has 12 residues. CDR3 sequence reads: CASSLDSSGYTF. The CDR3 coding sequence is TGTGCCAGCAGCTTAGACAGTTCTGGCTACACCTTC.

This chain uses TRBV9 with TRBJ2-7, with 8 nucleotides matching TRBD1. V shed 4 bases and J 0 bases; nucleotides not matched to a gene: 6. This CDR3 has 15 residues. Germline values: CDR1 SGDLS, CDR2 YYNGEE. In DNA form, the CDR3 reads TGTGCCAGCAGCACTGGACAGGGATCCTCCTACGAGCAGTACTTC. Translating gives CASSTGQGSSYEQYF.